This TCR beta chain was identified in a study of vaccination and CD4 T cells after COVID-19. For the study at large: Six male and four female convalescents took part, two of them Hispanic. Study-wide findings and caveats: The median SARS-CoV-2-reactive clonotype number increased from approximately 21 to 40, without statistical significance.

The CDR3 contains 13 residues. The V gene lost 0 bases and the J gene lost 6 bases, with 6 bases spanning the gap. Germline CDR1 is KGHSH and CDR2 is LQKENI. Cultured CD4+ T cell DNA was sequenced using the Oncomine TCR Beta short-read assay. TCRdb reprocessed the PCR reads with MiXCR, giving one entry per CDR3 protein. Among under 6,000 distinct CDR3 sequences listed, 40% were seen once. Described treatment: approximately 9-day PBMC culture with coronavirus spike peptide pools or control peptides (ViraFEST assay). On day 3 and again on day 7, fresh IL-2 medium was used to replace half the medium. This clonotype rates as medium-sized (0.01 to 0.1%). What it binds is not known.

The V call is TRBV18, the J call TRBJ2-1; no reliable D call. Sequenced material: CD4+ T cells from blood, cultured in vitro. The sequence was obtained from a human donor who had recovered from COVID-19. The CDR3 region has the DNA TGTGCCAGCTCACCACCTAGCAGCAATGAGCAGTTCTTC. This sequence encodes CASSPPSSNEQFF. The whole variable domain, filled in from reference TRBV18 and TRBJ2-1, reads NAGVMQNPRHLVRRRGQEARLRCSPMKGHSHVYWYRQLPEEGLKFMVYLQKENIIDESGMPKERFSAEFPKEGPSILRIQQVVRGDSAAYFCASSPPSSNEQFFGPGTRLTVL.